This TCR beta chain was observed in a study of T cell repertoires in cytomegalovirus infection. V was pared by 0 bases and J by 5 bases, with 14 bases between. The V gene's germline CDR1 is MNHEY and CDR2 SVGAGI. This CDR3 region has 16 residues. This clonotype has just a few counts. Antigen: not known. One entry per CDR3 protein results from TCRdb running MiXCR on the reads. The sample records around 430,000 distinct CDR3 sequences, roughly 43% being singletons. The gene calls are TRBV6-5 and TRBJ1-5; D unresolved. The origin of this receptor is a human donor in good health (CMV status not recorded). Some clones in this sample may be carry-over from other donors' samples. The sample here was cultured PBMCs, taken from culture after CMV antigen stimulation. The CDR3 is CASSYSPVSRDQPQHF. In nucleotides, the CDR3 is TGTGCCAGCAGTTACTCGCCGGTCAGCCGAGATCAGCCCCAGCATTTT.